A single sample gave rise to the 20 T cell receptor beta chains below, sequenced in a study of T cell responses to AZD1222 COVID-19 vaccine. Generated by immunoSEQ multiplex PCR, the TCRdb table keeps only in-frame clones and is missing some. The sample shows 100,000 to 150,000 clones, less than 95% of them seen only once. Sample: peripheral blood, taken on day 0 of MenACWY control vaccination. Receptor source: an adult in good health.

This sequence joins TRBV24-1 and TRBJ2-3, with 8 bases matching TRBD2. V was clipped by 3 bases and J by 4 bases; unmatched bases: 14. Germline values: CDR1 KGHDR, CDR2 SFDVKD. The CDR3 is 18 amino acids. The CDR3 sequence: CATSDPTPGLGSPDTQYF. The DNA of the CDR3 is TGTGCCACCAGTGATCCTACACCGGGACTAGGTTCCCCAGATACGCAGTATTTT.

The chain employs TRBV3-1 (or the pseudogene TRBV3-2) and TRBJ2-3; 9 bases match TRBD2. The trim removed 6 bases at V and 2 bases at J, leaving 3 bases unmatched. CDR1 and CDR2 (germline): LGHDT, YNNKEL (reference sequence). The CDR3 contains 14 residues. The CDR3 sequence: CASRAGGITDTQYF. The CDR3 DNA follows: TGTGCCAGCAGAGCGGGAGGTATCACAGATACGCAGTATTTT.

J is TRBJ2-1 and V is TRBV14; 8 bases are a match to TRBD2. There are 16 residues in the CDR3. Germline V CDR1 and CDR2: SGHDN, FVKESK. V was clipped by 6 bases and J by 5 bases; unmatched bases: 12. CDR3 protein: CASSLLSGSNHNEQFF. Here the CDR3 DNA reads TGTGCCAGCAGTCTCCTAAGCGGGAGCAATCACAATGAGCAGTTCTTC. The variable domain in full, with the rest retrieved from reference TRBV14 and TRBJ2-1, is EAGVTQFPSHSVIEKGQTVTLRCDPISGHDNLYWYRRVMGKEIKFLLHFVKESKQDESGMPNNRFLAERTGGTYSTLKVQPAELEDSGVYFCASSLLSGSNHNEQFFGPGTRLTVL.

This clone was counted a single time. This chain connects TRBV7-9 to TRBJ2-1, with 8 positions matching TRBD1. The CDR3 is made up of 15 amino acids. V shed 4 bases, J shed 8 bases, and the junction held 10 bases outside the gene matches. Per germline, CDR1 SEHNR and CDR2 FQNEAQ (reference sequence). The CDR3 bases are TGTGCCAGCAGCTGGGGCCAGGCAGGGGGCCATGAGCAGTTCTTC. Amino acids: CASSWGQAGGHEQFF. The whole variable domain, remainder taken from reference TRBV7-9 and TRBJ2-1, is DTGVSQNPRHKITKRGQNVTFRCDPISEHNRLYWYRQTLGQGPEFLTYFQNEAQLEKSRLLSDRFSAERPKGSFSTLEIQRTEQGDSAMYLCASSWGQAGGHEQFFGPGTRLTVL.

V is TRBV4-2 and J is TRBJ2-5; D is possibly TRBD1 (8 bases). Germline V gives CDR1 LGHNA, CDR2 YNFKEQ. The CDR3 spans 16 residues. V lost 1 base to trimming and J lost 4 bases, with 16 bases between them. CDR3 DNA: TGTGCCAGCAGCCAAGTGGCACAGGGGGAGGGAGAGACCCAGTACTTC. Translation gives CASSQVAQGEGETQYF.

J is TRBJ1-5 and V is TRBV2, with 7 bases aligning to TRBD1. The CDR3 length is 15 residues. The germline CDR1 and CDR2 sequences are SNHLY and FYNNEI. The V segment lost 5 bases and the J segment 4 bases; nucleotides outside the gene matches: 8. The CDR3 nucleotides are TGTGCCAGCAGTCAGATGGACAGGTCGAATCAGCCCCAGCATTTT. Translated, it gives CASSQMDRSNQPQHF.

The CDR3 protein is CASSLFGTVNEKLFF. The DNA for the CDR3 is TGTGCCAGCAGCTTGTTCGGGACAGTAAATGAAAAACTGTTTTTT. The rearrangement links TRBV5-4 to TRBJ1-4; 7 positions agree with TRBD1. Unmatched junction bases numbered 5, after V lost 1 base and J lost 5 bases. This CDR3 region has 15 residues. The V gene's germline CDR1 is SGHNT and CDR2 YYREEE (reference sequence).

Only a few counts were recorded for this clone. The rearrangement joins TRBV6-1 to TRBJ2-7; no firm D call. V lost 2 bases to trimming and J lost 0 bases, with 11 bases between them. The germline gives CDR1 MNHNS, CDR2 SASEGT. CDR3 size: 15 residues. As DNA, the CDR3 is TGTGCCAGCAGTGAAAGAAGTGGAAGCTCCTACGAGCAGTACTTC. Translation: CASSERSGSSYEQYF.

This chain's CDR3 is CASRPLGQGSHQPQHF. CDR3 nucleotides: TGTGCCAGCAGACCACTGGGACAGGGATCCCATCAGCCCCAGCATTTT. The chain joins TRBV27 to TRBJ1-5; TRBD1 aligns across 9 bases. The CDR3 extends over 16 amino acids. V trimming: 6 bases; J trimming: 5 bases; junction bases outside the gene matches: 11. Germline V gives CDR1 MNHEY, CDR2 SMNVEV (reference sequence).

This clone was observed a single time. Here the CDR3 DNA reads TGTGCCAGCAGTTTAGATGATTACGTCCCCAAAAACATTCAGTACTTC. Translated: CASSLDDYVPKNIQYF. The chain is built from TRBV28 and TRBJ2-4; D is undetermined. The CDR3 length is 16 residues. V lost 2 bases, J lost 2 bases, and 13 bases lay in between. CDR1 and CDR2 from the germline V gene are MDHEN and SYDVKM. Drawing the rest from reference TRBV28 and TRBJ2-4, the complete variable domain is DVKVTQSSRYLVKRTGEKVFLECVQDMDHENMFWYRQDPGLGLRLIYFSYDVKMKEKGDIPEGYSVSREKKERFSLILESASTNQTSMYLCASSLDDYVPKNIQYFGAGTRLSVL.

The chain recombines TRBV6-5 with TRBJ1-4, with TRBD1 as a possible D gene (5 bases). Trimming stripped 2 bases from V and 8 bases from J, with 15 bases between. The germline V gene encodes CDR1 MNHEY and CDR2 SVGAGI. The CDR3 is 15 amino acids. This chain's CDR3 is CASSYDSPSSEKLFF. The CDR3 nucleotides read TGTGCCAGCAGTTACGACAGCCCTTCCTCCGAAAAACTGTTTTTT.

The chain joins TRBV28 to TRBJ1-2, with D tentatively TRBD1 (6 bases). Trimming removed 2 bases at V and 4 bases at J, with 17 bases between. Germline V lookup: CDR1 MDHEN, CDR2 SYDVKM. CDR3 length: 16 amino acids. The CDR3 coding sequence is TGTGCCAGCAGTTTAGGATGGGGGGCAGGCAGCTATGGCTACACCTTC. Protein: CASSLGWGAGSYGYTF.

The J gene is TRBJ2-5, the V gene TRBV9; TRBD2 agrees at 12 bases. This CDR3 region has 16 residues. Trimming removed 0 bases from V and 4 bases from J; junction bases left unmatched: 4. CDR1 and CDR2 from the germline V gene are SGDLS and YYNGEE. CDR3 in amino acids: CASSVVASGRVETQYF. In DNA, the CDR3 is TGTGCCAGCAGCGTAGTGGCTAGCGGGAGGGTAGAGACCCAGTACTTC. Combining the CDR3 with reference TRBV9 and TRBJ2-5 gives the whole variable domain DSGVTQTPKHLITATGQRVTLRCSPRSGDLSVYWYQQSLDQGLQFLIQYYNGEERAKGNILERFSAQQFPDLHSELNLSSLELGDSALYFCASSVVASGRVETQYFGPGTRLLVL.

The CDR3 sequence: CASSFPGASYNEQFF. The CDR3 nucleotides are TGTGCCAGCAGCTTCCCGGGGGCGTCATACAATGAGCAGTTCTTC. V and J are TRBV7-9 and TRBJ2-1; D possibly uses TRBD1 or TRBD2 (6 bases each). Trimming took off 3 bases at V and 4 bases at J, with 13 bases between the two ends. The CDR3 totals 15 residues. CDR1 is SEHNR and CDR2 is FQNEAQ in the germline V gene (reference sequence).

J is TRBJ1-2 and V is TRBV5-1; 10 bases are a match to TRBD1. The CDR3 contains 15 residues. The V gene end was trimmed by 4 bases and the J gene end by 4 bases; junction bases not matched to a gene: 7. Germline lookup yields CDR1 SGHRS and CDR2 YFSETQ. CDR3 region: CASSVGQGFAYGYTF. CDR3 DNA: TGCGCCAGCAGCGTGGGACAGGGGTTCGCCTATGGCTACACCTTC.

The chain employs TRBV5-1 and TRBJ1-2, with TRBD1 matching 10 bases. This CDR3 region has 14 residues. The J segment lost 4 bases and the V segment lost 4 bases, leaving 4 bases of the junction unmatched. CDR1 and CDR2 from the germline V gene are SGHRS and YFSETQ. The CDR3 loop reads CASSQDRGLYGYTF. The CDR3 coding sequence is TGCGCCAGCAGCCAAGACAGGGGGCTCTATGGCTACACCTTC.

The chain joins TRBV7-8 to TRBJ2-1, with 10 bases fitting TRBD2. Losses at the gene ends were 1 base for V and 8 bases for J; bases not matched to a gene: 8. Germline V lookup: CDR1 SGHVS, CDR2 FQNEAQ. The CDR3 runs 16 residues. The CDR3 DNA is TGTGCCAGCAGCTTAGAGAGGGCTAGCGGGGGACATGAGCAGTTCTTC. Its translation: CASSLERASGGHEQFF.

In its sample, this clone was seen a few times. This rearrangement joins TRBV18 to TRBJ1-1; D perhaps matches TRBD1 (6 bases). The length of the CDR3 is 19 residues. Trimming cost V 2 bases and J 0 bases, with 22 bases left between them. Germline CDR1 reads KGHSH; CDR2 reads LQKENI. The CDR3, as DNA: TGTGCCAGCTCACCATCCGGGACACCAGTCAGGGCCTTGAACACTGAAGCTTTCTTT. Protein sequence: CASSPSGTPVRALNTEAFF.

The chain uses TRBV2 and TRBJ1-1; 9 bases are shared with TRBD1. The V gene end was trimmed by 2 bases and the J gene end by 0 bases; junction bases not matched to a gene: 4. This CDR3 is built from 16 residues. Germline CDR1 reads SNHLY; CDR2 reads FYNNEI. The CDR3 loop reads CASSEPRDRVNTEAFF. DNA of the CDR3: TGTGCCAGCAGTGAACCCCGGGACAGGGTGAACACTGAAGCTTTCTTT.

The chain uses TRBV29-1 and TRBJ2-1, with 11 bases identical to TRBD2. V lost 7 bases and J lost 0; bases outside the gene matches: 11. The V gene's germline CDR1 is SQVTM and CDR2 ANQGSEA. CDR3 length equals 17 residues. The CDR3 reads CSAGWIAGGPSYNEQFF. CDR3 bases: TGCAGCGCTGGGTGGATAGCGGGAGGGCCCTCCTACAATGAGCAGTTCTTC.